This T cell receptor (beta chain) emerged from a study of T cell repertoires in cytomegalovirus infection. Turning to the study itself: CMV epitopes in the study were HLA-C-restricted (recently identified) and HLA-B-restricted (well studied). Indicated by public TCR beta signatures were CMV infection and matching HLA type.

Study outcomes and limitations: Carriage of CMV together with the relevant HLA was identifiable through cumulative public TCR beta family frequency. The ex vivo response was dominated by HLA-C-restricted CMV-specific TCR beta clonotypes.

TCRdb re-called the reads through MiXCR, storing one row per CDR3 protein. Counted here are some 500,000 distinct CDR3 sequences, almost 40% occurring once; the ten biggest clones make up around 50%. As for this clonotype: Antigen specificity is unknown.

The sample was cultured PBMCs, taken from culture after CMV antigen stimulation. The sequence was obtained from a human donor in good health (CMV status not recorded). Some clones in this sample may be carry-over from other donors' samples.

The CDR3 bases are TGCGCCAGCAGCTTGAGGGTGGCGGGGGTCCAAGAGACCCAGTACTTC. It specifies CASSLRVAGVQETQYF. The rearrangement uses TRBV5-1 and TRBJ2-5, with 7 bases lining up with TRBD2. This CDR3 contains 16 residues. Germline CDR1 is SGHRS and CDR2 is YFSETQ. The V and J ends lost 1 base and 1 base, in that order; junction bases with no gene match: 7.